The source of this T cell receptor beta chain is a study of blood T cell repertoires in COVID-19. For the study at large: The United States, Italy and Spain were the sources of the acute and convalescent COVID-19 samples. PBMCs, B-cell-depleted T cells, or T cells provided the cDNA or gDNA that made up the material.

V was trimmed by 0 bases and J by 1 base, leaving 12 bases between them. Germline CDR1 is LNHDA and CDR2 is SQIVND (reference sequence). The CDR3 has 16 amino acids. Original handling: By means of reference gene primer amplification, nucleated cell counts were estimated. Profiling relied on immunoSEQ multiplex PCR, and the TCRdb table lists in-frame clones only, not all of them. That table gives V, J and clone size, and the DNA gave D and trimming. There are just under 90,000 clones in the sample; about 88% occur only once, and over 2.5% lies in the top ten. The J gene is TRBJ1-1, the V gene TRBV19; D not certain. The sequence came from a woman aged 80 or over with acute or convalescent COVID-19. Sequenced sample: peripheral blood. CDR3 in amino acids: CASSIDRGSANTEAFF. The CDR3 DNA follows: TGTGCCAGTAGTATAGATCGGGGATCCGCGAACACTGAAGCTTTCTTT. The full variable domain, in which reference TRBV19 and TRBJ1-1 provide the parts outside the CDR3, is DGGITQSPKYLFRKEGQNVTLSCEQNLNHDAMYWYRQDPGQGLRLIYYSQIVNDFQKGDIAEGYSVSREKKESFPLTVTSAQKNPTAFYLCASSIDRGSANTEAFFGQGTRLTVV.